Listed below are T cell receptor beta chains from one sample, sequenced in a study of blood T cell repertoires in COVID-19. Produced via immunoSEQ multiplex PCR; TCRdb's table is partial and in-frame only. The repertoire holds approximately 310,000 clones, with 85% as singletons. The sample comprised PBMCs or T cells enriched from blood (not recorded which). These receptors were collected from a woman in her twenties or thirties who had been exposed to COVID-19. CDR3s include the opening cysteine and the closing phenylalanine or tryptophan. The order of the fields is J gene, D gene, clone size, V gene, CDR3 protein, CDR3 DNA. A D gene is named only where the DNA matches it firmly. Clone size is given for some rows only: seen once, a few or many times, or a class if the clone is expanded.

TRBJ2-1 . . TRBV18 CASSPTGNEQFF TGTGCCAGCTCACCGACGGGGAATGAGCAGTTCTTC
TRBJ1-5 TRBD1 . TRBV30 CAWSGDRKNQPQHF TGTGCCTGGAGTGGGGACAGGAAAAATCAGCCCCAGCATTTT
TRBJ2-1 TRBD2 once TRBV9 CASSVGFPRAGGSSSYNEQFF TGTGCCAGCAGCGTAGGGTTTCCCCGAGCGGGGGGGTCAAGCTCCTACAATGAGCAGTTCTTC
TRBJ1-6 . . TRBV30 CAWSVPGQFNSPLHF TGTGCCTGGAGTGTACCCGGACAGTTCAATTCACCCCTCCACTTT
TRBJ2-5 TRBD2 few TRBV3-1/TRBV3-2 CASSQGSGAGERETQYF TGTGCCAGCAGCCAAGGCTCCGGGGCGGGAGAGAGAGAGACCCAGTACTTC
TRBJ1-2 TRBD1 once TRBV2 CASSEAEWTGEDYGYTF TGTGCCAGCAGTGAAGCGGAGTGGACAGGGGAGGACTATGGCTACACCTTC
TRBJ2-7 TRBD2 . TRBV28 CASRDGTSGYEQYF TGTGCCAGCAGGGATGGGACTAGCGGCTACGAGCAGTACTTC
TRBJ2-5 . . TRBV13 CASRQGGETQYF TGTGCCAGCAGGCAGGGTGGGGAGACCCAGTACTTC
TRBJ1-1 . . TRBV7-2 CASSRREGVPEAFF TGTGCCAGCAGCCGGAGGGAGGGGGTTCCTGAAGCTTTCTTT
TRBJ2-1 TRBD2 few TRBV4-1 CASSQVIAGGRGEQFF TGCGCCAGCAGCCAGGTCATAGCGGGGGGCCGTGGTGAGCAGTTCTTC
TRBJ1-6 . . TRBV19 CASTTSGTPNSPLHF TGTGCCAGTACCACTTCCGGGACTCCCAACTCACCCCTCCACTTT
TRBJ2-5 . once TRBV21-1 CASSKYRGIEETQYF TGTGCCAGCAGCAAATATAGAGGGATTGAGGAGACCCAGTACTTC
TRBJ1-6 TRBD1 . TRBV27 CASSFGTGGYSPLHF TGTGCCAGCAGTTTTGGGACAGGAGGATATTCACCCCTCCACTTT
TRBJ1-2 . . TRBV30 CAWSQRLEWGYTF TGTGCCTGGAGTCAGCGTTTAGAATGGGGCTACACCTTC
TRBJ2-7 TRBD1 . TRBV6-5 CASSSFGTGAYEQYF TGTGCCAGCAGTTCTTTCGGGACAGGGGCCTACGAGCAGTACTTC
TRBJ2-1 TRBD2 . TRBV7-9 CASSSSGGHNEQFF TGTGCCAGCAGTTCGAGCGGGGGTCACAATGAGCAGTTCTTC
TRBJ2-7 TRBD1 . TRBV7-2 CASSLTGEPYEQYF TGTGCCAGCAGCTTAACAGGGGAGCCCTACGAGCAGTACTTC
TRBJ2-7 TRBD2 . TRBV20-1 CSASSLAGGRDEQYF TGCAGTGCTAGTTCCCTAGCGGGAGGGAGGGACGAGCAGTACTTC
TRBJ2-1 TRBD2 . TRBV19 CATRKASGYNEQFF TGTGCCACCCGAAAGGCTAGCGGGTACAATGAGCAGTTCTTC
TRBJ1-3 . . TRBV28 CASSPHTGPSGNTIYF TGTGCCAGCAGCCCTCACACAGGGCCCTCTGGAAACACCATATATTTT
TRBJ2-7 . . TRBV29-1 CSVGDSNEQYF TGCAGCGTTGGGGACTCCAACGAGCAGTACTTC
TRBJ1-1 . few TRBV5-1 CASSLNGGRTEAFF TGCGCCAGCAGCTTGAACGGGGGGCGCACTGAAGCTTTCTTT
TRBJ1-1 TRBD1 . TRBV29-1 CSGTNRGGTEAFF TGCAGCGGGACGAACAGGGGTGGGACTGAAGCTTTCTTT
TRBJ1-2 . many TRBV28 CASSLQVHYGYTF TGTGCCAGCAGTCTACAGGTTCACTATGGCTACACCTTC
TRBJ1-3 . . TRBV6-1 CASSELPTRSGNTIYF TGTGCCAGCAGTGAATTACCTACAAGGAGTGGAAACACCATATATTTT
TRBJ2-3 TRBD2 . TRBV5-4 CASSLRTSGSTDTQYF TGTGCCAGCAGCCTTCGGACTAGCGGGAGCACAGATACGCAGTATTTT
TRBJ1-2 . . TRBV3-1/TRBV3-2 CASSQGPGPNYGYTF TGTGCCAGCAGCCAAGGTCCAGGGCCAAACTATGGCTACACCTTC
TRBJ2-3 TRBD2 . TRBV7-2 CASKRGVSTDTQYF TGTGCCAGCAAGCGGGGGGTCTCCACAGATACGCAGTATTTT
TRBJ2-7 . once TRBV10-1 CASSDSDSPHEQYF TGCGCCAGCAGTGACTCCGACAGTCCCCACGAGCAGTACTTC
TRBJ2-5 TRBD2 . TRBV3-1/TRBV3-2 CASRTGLAGGEGQETQYF TGTGCCAGCAGGACCGGACTAGCGGGAGGGGAGGGGCAAGAGACCCAGTACTTC
TRBJ2-1 . . TRBV3-1/TRBV3-2 CASSPTRTYNEQFF TGTGCCAGCAGCCCTACCCGTACCTACAATGAGCAGTTCTTC
TRBJ2-3 TRBD2 . TRBV3-1/TRBV3-2 CASSQEGLVLYF TGTGCCAGCAGCCAAGAGGGACTAGTCCTGTATTTT
TRBJ2-7 . . TRBV27 CASSVSGLAEQYF TGTGCCAGCAGCGTATCAGGGCTTGCCGAGCAGTACTTC
TRBJ1-2 . . TRBV30 CAWSVLEGYTF TGTGCCTGGAGTGTATTAGAGGGCTACACCTTC
TRBJ1-6 TRBD1 . TRBV7-9 CASSFSTGFSPLHF TGTGCCAGCAGCTTTTCGACAGGGTTTTCACCCCTCCACTTT
TRBJ1-1 . . TRBV28 CASKLVSMNTEAFF TGTGCCAGCAAGTTAGTTTCTATGAACACTGAAGCTTTCTTT
TRBJ1-3 . . TRBV7-2 CASSLEYRNTIYF TGTGCCAGCAGCTTAGAATATCGGAACACCATATATTTT
TRBJ2-4 TRBD1 . TRBV7-9 CASSLVGQGATGKNIQYF TGTGCCAGCAGCTTAGTCGGACAGGGGGCTACAGGCAAAAACATTCAGTACTTC
TRBJ1-1 . once TRBV6-2/TRBV6-3 CASSYGGGQAFF TGTGCCAGCAGTTACGGGGGGGGGCAAGCTTTCTTT
TRBJ1-5 . few TRBV25-1 CASSERGLRQPQHF TGTGCCAGCAGTGAAAGGGGCTTGCGGCAGCCCCAGCATTTT
TRBJ1-1 TRBD1 few TRBV18 CASRQGDTEAFF TGTGCCAGTAGACAGGGGGACACTGAAGCTTTCTTT
TRBJ1-4 TRBD1 . TRBV6-6 CASSPGQGKSEKLFF TGTGCCAGCAGTCCCGGACAGGGGAAGAGTGAAAAACTGTTTTTT
TRBJ2-2 . . TRBV7-2 CASSFDRTGELFF TGTGCCAGCAGCTTTGACAGAACCGGGGAGCTGTTTTTT
TRBJ2-1 TRBD2 . TRBV19 CASSTERGRSYNEQFF TGTGCCAGTAGTACCGAGCGGGGCAGATCCTACAATGAGCAGTTCTTC
TRBJ2-3 TRBD2 . TRBV7-2 CASSPGPSGTDTQYF TGTGCCAGCAGCCCAGGACCTAGCGGGACAGATACGCAGTATTTT
TRBJ2-7 . . TRBV10-3 CAISDLDSYEQYF TGTGCCATCAGTGACCTAGATAGCTACGAACAGTACTTC
TRBJ2-2 . few TRBV9 CASSVVGQNTGELFF TGTGCCAGCAGCGTAGTTGGACAGAACACCGGGGAGCTGTTTTTT
TRBJ2-5 . . TRBV7-3 CASSLTRTELETQYF TGTGCCAGCAGCTTAACTCGGACAGAGTTAGAGACCCAGTACTTC
TRBJ2-7 TRBD1 . TRBV5-1 CASSLGQGAYEQYF TGCGCCAGCAGCTTGGGACAGGGGGCCTACGAGCAGTACTTC
TRBJ1-1 . . TRBV30 CAWGRSEAFF TGTGCCTGGGGCCGTTCTGAAGCTTTCTTT